The 25 T cell receptor beta chains below were found in one sample sequenced in a study of CD8 T cells in ankylosing spondylitis. TCRdb re-called the 5' RACE reads with MiXCR, one entry per CDR3 protein. The sample records a few hundred thousand distinct CDR3 sequences, roughly 20% being singletons. Sequenced material: blood, either unsorted or a sorted T cell fraction (not recorded which). The origin of the receptors is a female donor with ankylosing spondylitis or in good health (not recorded which).

In its sample, this clonotype was seen a few times. The CDR3 here is CASSQSGGLPEQYF. The DNA of the CDR3 is TGTGCCAGCAGCCAGTCGGGGGGGCTTCCCGAGCAGTACTTC. The chain has TRBV14 and TRBJ2-7; 8 bases map to TRBD2. The CDR3 length is 14 residues. From germline, CDR1 is SGHDN and CDR2 FVKESK. J lost 6 bases, V lost 3 bases, and 7 bases had no gene match.

The V and J genes are TRBV9 and TRBJ1-3; TRBD1 is a possible D gene (6 bases). V lost 1 base, J lost 0 bases, and 17 bases lay in between. The CDR3 is made up of 18 amino acids. Germline V CDR1 and CDR2: SGDLS, YYNGEE. The CDR3 loop reads CASSVSPLGDTSGNTIYF. CDR3 DNA sequence: TGTGCCAGCAGCGTATCCCCCTTAGGGGACACCTCTGGAAACACCATATATTTT. The whole variable domain, filled in from reference TRBV9 and TRBJ1-3, reads DSGVTQTPKHLITATGQRVTLRCSPRSGDLSVYWYQQSLDQGLQFLIQYYNGEERAKGNILERFSAQQFPDLHSELNLSSLELGDSALYFCASSVSPLGDTSGNTIYFGEGSWLTVV.

DNA for the CDR3: TGCAGTGTAGGTGTCGCGTACGAGCAGTACTTC. Translated, it gives CSVGVAYEQYF. The chain links TRBV20-1 to TRBJ2-7; unclear D gene. The CDR3 is 11 amino acids. V was shortened by 7 bases and J by 4 bases, with 11 bases between the two germline ends. Germline V lookup: CDR1 DFQATT, CDR2 SNEGSKA (reference sequence).

This clonotype appeared a few times. The chain recombines TRBV6-5 with TRBJ1-6; D unresolved. CDR3 length: 14 residues. Deletions cut 2 bases from V and 10 bases from J, with 12 bases between. Per the germline V gene, CDR1 is MNHEY and CDR2 is SVGAGI. The CDR3 region is CASSYDGEESPLHF. CDR3 coding DNA: TGTGCCAGCAGTTACGACGGGGAGGAATCACCCCTCCACTTT.

This clonotype has just one count. The rearrangement links TRBV7-6 to TRBJ2-3; 14 nucleotides line up with TRBD2. The germline V gene encodes CDR1 SGHVS and CDR2 FNYEAQ. With 5 bases clipped from V and 8 bases from J, the junction kept 6 bases outside the gene matches. CDR3 length equals 15 residues. Here the CDR3 DNA reads TGTGCCAGCAGCCTAGGGGGACTAGCGGGAGCTACGCAGTATTTT. Protein product: CASSLGGLAGATQYF.

This clonotype has only a few counts. The chain links TRBV5-6 to TRBJ2-1; D is undetermined. Trimming stripped 2 bases from V and 4 bases from J, with 13 bases between. CDR1 and CDR2 (germline): SGHDT, YYEEEE. There are 15 residues in the CDR3. The CDR3 DNA is TGTGCCAGCAGCTTTAGGAGCAGCAATTACAATGAGCAGTTCTTC. It codes for CASSFRSSNYNEQFF.

This clonotype showed up just a few times. This chain joins TRBV20-1 and TRBJ1-2; D possibly corresponds to TRBD1 (5 bases). Germline assignment: CDR1 DFQATT and CDR2 SNEGSKA (reference sequence). V lost 3 bases and J 2 bases, leaving 13 bases between the germline ends. The CDR3 totals 14 residues. The CDR3 region is CSASPGPLNYGYTF. Written as DNA, the CDR3 is TGCAGTGCTAGCCCGGGACCCCTCAACTATGGCTACACCTTC.

The chain employs TRBV6-5 and TRBJ2-1, with 9 bases aligning to TRBD2. The germline gives CDR1 MNHEY, CDR2 SVGAGI. The ends lost 2 bases at V and 4 bases at J; junction bases unmatched: 3. The CDR3 totals 15 residues. As DNA, the CDR3 is TGTGCCAGCAGTTACGGTAGCGGGAGATACAATGAGCAGTTCTTC. It specifies CASSYGSGRYNEQFF.

The V call is TRBV5-1, the J call TRBJ2-3; tentative D call: TRBD1 (5 bases). Between the trimmed V and J ends, which lost 6 bases and 0 bases, there was a span of 17 bases. The length of the CDR3 is 16 residues. The germline V gene encodes CDR1 SGHRS and CDR2 YFSETQ. The CDR3 region is CASTASRVYSTDTQYF. The DNA for the CDR3 is TGCGCCAGCACCGCCTCCAGGGTTTATAGCACAGATACGCAGTATTTT.

This clonotype came up a few times. V gene TRBV19 combines with J gene TRBJ2-1, with D hard to call. V was trimmed by 1 base and J by 9 bases, leaving 13 bases between them. This CDR3 spans 14 amino acids. The V gene's germline CDR1 is LNHDA and CDR2 SQIVND (reference sequence). The CDR3 coding sequence is TGTGCCAGTAGTATAGTTTCCCTTAACGGTGAGCAGTTCTTC. It encodes CASSIVSLNGEQFF.

This clonotype was counted between two and nine times. The chain employs TRBV7-8 and TRBJ2-1; D might be TRBD1 (6 bases). Germline loops: CDR1 SGHVS, CDR2 FQNEAQ. The CDR3 sequence is 12 residues long. The ends were cut back, 0 bases at V and 9 bases at J, with 6 bases in the middle. CDR3 in amino acids: CASSLADSEQFF. For the CDR3, the DNA is TGTGCCAGCAGCTTAGCGGACAGTGAGCAGTTCTTC.

This clonotype was counted at least ten times. The chain couples TRBV20-1 to TRBJ2-1, with D unresolved. V was cut by 8 bases and J by 1 base, with 9 bases left in between. This CDR3 has 12 residues. Germline loops: CDR1 DFQATT, CDR2 SNEGSKA (reference sequence). This chain's CDR3 is CSTDQSYNEQFF. The CDR3 DNA reads as TGCAGTACCGATCAATCCTACAATGAGCAGTTCTTC.

The rearrangement uses TRBV6-5 and TRBJ1-4, with D uncertain. The CDR3 is 14 amino acids. Trimming left V 2 bases short and J 5 bases short, with 9 bases between. Germline V gene sequence: CDR1 MNHEY, CDR2 SVGAGI. CDR3 sequence (DNA): TGTGCCAGCAGTTACCTCCGACGGAATGAAAAACTGTTTTTT. Amino acids: CASSYLRRNEKLFF.

This clonotype was counted between two and nine times. The V and J genes are TRBV20-1 and TRBJ1-2, with 8 bases fitting TRBD1. J was trimmed by 3 bases and V by 5 bases; bases with no gene match: 14. Germline CDR1 DFQATT, CDR2 SNEGSKA (reference sequence). This CDR3 contains 16 residues. The CDR3 spells CSAVRTGITGYYGYTF. CDR3 nucleotides: TGCAGTGCTGTCAGGACAGGGATCACGGGGTACTATGGCTACACCTTC.

The chain links TRBV10-3 to TRBJ2-7, with 7 bases identical to TRBD1. This CDR3 region has 17 residues. The ends lost 2 bases at V and 5 bases at J; junction bases unmatched: 15. Germline lookup yields CDR1 ENHRY and CDR2 SYGVKD. The CDR3 here is CAISEAKLRDRGNEQYF. CDR3 bases: TGTGCCATCAGTGAGGCCAAACTCCGGGACAGAGGAAACGAGCAGTACTTC.

This chain uses TRBV10-3 with TRBJ2-5; D might be TRBD2 (6 bases). The CDR3 totals 16 residues. V was cut by 2 bases and J by 4 bases, with 17 bases left in between. Looked up from germline, CDR1 is ENHRY and CDR2 is SYGVKD. This chain's CDR3 is CAISERAGSGRETQYF. The CDR3 DNA reads as TGTGCCATCAGTGAGCGTGCCGGGAGTGGGCGAGAGACCCAGTACTTC.

This clonotype showed up just a few times. This sequence joins TRBV10-3 and TRBJ1-4; 8 nucleotides align to TRBD1. Unmatched junction bases numbered 4, after V lost 6 bases and J lost 4 bases. The CDR3 covers 14 residues. From germline, CDR1 is ENHRY and CDR2 SYGVKD. CDR3 sequence: CAISPGQDNEKLFF. As DNA, the CDR3 is TGTGCCATCAGCCCGGGACAGGATAATGAAAAACTGTTTTTT.

This clonotype was counted many times. V is TRBV7-2 and J is TRBJ2-3, with D maybe TRBD2 (6 bases). CDR1 and CDR2 (germline): SGHTA, FQGNSA. The CDR3 sequence is 16 residues long. V was pared by 4 bases and J by 2 bases, with 16 bases between. The CDR3 coding sequence is TGTGCCAGCAGCTGGGGAGGAGAAGGGGCCACAGATACGCAGTATTTT. This encodes CASSWGGEGATDTQYF. Full variable domain (rest looked up from reference TRBV7-2 and TRBJ2-3): GAGVSQSPSNKVTEKGKDVELRCDPISGHTALYWYRQSLGQGLEFLIYFQGNSAPDKSGLPSDRFSAERTGGSVSTLTIQRTQQEDSAVYLCASSWGGEGATDTQYFGPGTRLTVL.

There are many counts of this clonotype. The J gene is TRBJ2-1, the V gene TRBV29-1; no clear D gene. Trimming took off 3 bases at V and 8 bases at J, with 11 bases between the two ends. Germline V gene lookup returns CDR1 SQVTM and CDR2 ANQGSEA. The CDR3 has 12 residues. CDR3 in DNA: TGCAGCGTTGAGGTACTCTTCGATGAGCAGTTCTTC. Its protein is CSVEVLFDEQFF.

The chain carries TRBV7-2 and TRBJ1-1, with 7 positions matching TRBD1. The CDR3 length is 13 residues. Per germline, CDR1 SGHTA and CDR2 FQGNSA. V trimming: 0 bases; J trimming: 8 bases; junction bases outside the gene matches: 3. In nucleotides, the CDR3 is TGTGCCAGCAGCTTAGCAGGGGGCCCCGAAGCTTTCTTT. As protein: CASSLAGGPEAFF.

The chain joins TRBV18 to TRBJ1-6, with 10 bases that match TRBD1. Germline CDR1 reads KGHSH; CDR2 reads LQKENI. This CDR3 has 14 residues. J gave up 7 bases and V 6 bases, and 3 bases lay outside the gene matches. The CDR3 DNA reads TGTGCCAGCTCGCCGGGACAGGGGAATTCACCCCTCCACTTT. This codes for CASSPGQGNSPLHF.

The chain is built from TRBV5-4 and TRBJ2-7; D might be TRBD1 (8 bases). This CDR3 is built from 16 residues. The V gene lost 0 bases and the J gene lost 7 bases, with 20 bases spanning the gap. Germline CDR1 and CDR2: SGHNT and YYREEE (reference sequence). CDR3 protein: CASSLGQGTTNREQYF. The CDR3 DNA follows: TGTGCCAGCAGCTTGGGACAGGGGACTACTAATAGGGAGCAGTACTTC.

This clonotype was observed a handful of times. The chain carries TRBV12-3 or TRBV12-4 and TRBJ1-1; D ambiguous. The length of the CDR3 is 12 residues. Trimming stripped 6 bases from V and 6 bases from J, with 11 bases between. CDR3 residues: CASRKPVSEAFF. In DNA, the CDR3 is TGTGCCAGCAGAAAGCCAGTCTCTGAAGCTTTCTTT.

This chain connects TRBV29-1 to TRBJ2-7; 8 bases line up with TRBD2. Germline V gives CDR1 SQVTM, CDR2 ANQGSEA. The length of the CDR3 is 12 residues. The trim removed 2 bases at V and 6 bases at J, leaving 3 bases unmatched. The DNA of the CDR3 is TGCAGCGTTGAATACGGGAGGGGCGAGCAGTACTTC. This encodes CSVEYGRGEQYF.

This clonotype has at least ten counts. The V gene is TRBV7-9, the J gene TRBJ2-2, with D hard to call. This CDR3 is 15 amino acids long. From germline, CDR1 is SEHNR and CDR2 FQNEAQ (reference sequence). Trimming removed 2 bases at V and 2 bases at J, with 9 bases between. CDR3 bases: TGTGCCAGCAGCTTAACTACCTTTAACACCGGGGAGCTGTTTTTT. This encodes CASSLTTFNTGELFF.